Following are 20 T cell receptor beta chains from one sample sequenced in a study of T cell responses to AZD1222 COVID-19 vaccine. The protocol was immunoSEQ multiplex PCR, while the TCRdb copy is restricted to in-frame clones and leaves out a portion. The sample consists of some 49,000 clones, around 90% of them appearing once. The source material was peripheral blood, sampled 28 days after the second AZD1222 dose. These TCRs come from an adult who received the AZD1222 COVID-19 vaccine.

The chain links TRBV15 to TRBJ2-1; D possibly uses TRBD1 or TRBD2 (5 bases each). This CDR3 comprises 15 residues. The germline CDR1 and CDR2 sequences are LNHNV and YYDKDF (reference sequence). Trimming pared 1 base from V and 4 bases from J, leaving 11 bases between. The DNA of the CDR3 is TGTGCCACCAGCAGAGCAGGGACCGGTTACAATGAGCAGTTCTTC. The encoded protein is CATSRAGTGYNEQFF. The full variable domain, in which reference TRBV15 and TRBJ2-1 provide the parts outside the CDR3, is DAMVIQNPRYQVTQFGKPVTLSCSQTLNHNVMYWYQQKSSQAPKLLFHYYDKDFNNEADTPDNFQSRRPNTSFCFLDIRSPGLGDTAMYLCATSRAGTGYNEQFFGPGTRLTVL.

Only a few counts were recorded for this clone. The CDR3 coding sequence is TGTGCCAGCAGATCCGGGACAGGGGGCGCCGACACTGAAGCTTTCTTT. It translates to CASRSGTGGADTEAFF. The chain is built from TRBV2 and TRBJ1-1; 12 nucleotides align to TRBD1. The trim removed 6 bases at V and 3 bases at J, leaving 8 bases unmatched. The CDR3 consists of 16 residues. The germline V gene encodes CDR1 SNHLY and CDR2 FYNNEI. The variable domain in full, completed from reference TRBV2 and TRBJ1-1, reads EPEVTQTPSHQVTQMGQEVILRCVPISNHLYFYWYRQILGQKVEFLVSFYNNEISEKSEIFDDQFSVERPDGSNFTLKIRSTKLEDSAMYFCASRSGTGGADTEAFFGQGTRLTVV.

CDR3 region: CASSIGGGAYEQYF. In DNA form, the CDR3 reads TGTGCCAGTAGTATCGGTGGCGGAGCGTACGAGCAGTACTTC. The genes are TRBV19 and TRBJ2-7; no clear D. CDR3 length equals 14 residues. Trimming removed 3 bases at V and 4 bases at J, with 13 bases between. The V gene's germline CDR1 is LNHDA and CDR2 SQIVND (reference sequence).

The chain carries TRBV5-1 and TRBJ2-3; D not resolved. Germline CDR1 SGHRS, CDR2 YFSETQ. Deletions cut 0 bases from V and 1 base from J, with 6 bases between. CDR3 size: 14 residues. CDR3 sequence reads: CASSLAGGTDTQYF. The CDR3 DNA is TGCGCCAGCAGCTTGGCTGGGGGCACAGATACGCAGTATTTT.

V usage is TRBV7-8 and J usage is TRBJ1-2; D is possibly TRBD1 (5 bases). The germline V gene encodes CDR1 SGHVS and CDR2 FQNEAQ. This CDR3 comprises 15 residues. V was pared by 1 base and J by 4 bases, with 13 bases between. CDR3: CASSLGGAAAYGYTF. In DNA form, the CDR3 reads TGTGCCAGCAGCTTAGGCGGGGCCGCGGCCTATGGCTACACCTTC.

This sequence joins TRBV7-6 and TRBJ1-2; TRBD1 is a possible D gene (6 bases). Germline V gene lookup returns CDR1 SGHVS and CDR2 FNYEAQ. The CDR3 contains 14 residues. The V end was cut by 5 bases, the J end by 4 bases, with 14 bases between. The CDR3 sequence is CASSRTESPYGYTF. In DNA, the CDR3 is TGTGCCAGCAGCAGGACAGAATCCCCCTATGGCTACACCTTC. Looking up the rest from reference TRBV7-6 and TRBJ1-2 gives the full variable domain: GAGVSQSPRYKVTKRGQDVALRCDPISGHVSLYWYRQALGQGPEFLTYFNYEAQQDKSGLPNDRFSAERPEGSISTLTIQRTEQRDSAMYRCASSRTESPYGYTFGSGTRLTVV.

This rearrangement joins TRBV5-6 to TRBJ2-7; D perhaps matches TRBD2 (5 bases). This CDR3 contains 14 residues. Germline V CDR1 and CDR2: SGHDT, YYEEEE. Trimming removed 3 bases at V and 3 bases at J, with 13 bases between. CDR3 protein: CASSSPGYVYEQYF. The CDR3 bases are TGTGCCAGCAGCTCCCCGGGATACGTCTACGAGCAGTACTTC.

This clone was seen a handful of times. The rearrangement uses TRBV2 and TRBJ1-5; tentatively, D is TRBD1 (5 bases). The CDR3 length is 14 residues. Trimming took off 4 bases at V and 2 bases at J, with 9 bases between the two ends. Germline V gene sequence: CDR1 SNHLY, CDR2 FYNNEI. The CDR3: CASSVAGGNQPQHF. The CDR3 DNA reads as TGTGCCAGCAGTGTTGCGGGGGGCAATCAGCCCCAGCATTTT. Filled out from reference TRBV2 and TRBJ1-5, the complete variable domain reads EPEVTQTPSHQVTQMGQEVILRCVPISNHLYFYWYRQILGQKVEFLVSFYNNEISEKSEIFDDQFSVERPDGSNFTLKIRSTKLEDSAMYFCASSVAGGNQPQHFGDGTRLSIL.

The gene calls are TRBV3-1 (or the pseudogene TRBV3-2) and TRBJ1-3; a possible D gene is TRBD1 (5 bases). The CDR3 consists of 15 residues. V lost 3 bases, J lost 0 bases, and 9 bases lay in between. The germline V gene encodes CDR1 LGHDT and CDR2 YNNKEL (reference sequence). As DNA, the CDR3 is TGTGCCAGCAGCCAGGCAGGGTCCTCTGGAAACACCATATATTTT. Translation gives CASSQAGSSGNTIYF.

The gene calls are TRBV4-1 and TRBJ1-2; 8 positions match TRBD1. This CDR3 has 15 residues. V trimming: 2 bases; J trimming: 6 bases; junction bases outside the gene matches: 8. CDR1 MGHRA and CDR2 YSYEKL come from the germline V gene. The CDR3 region has the DNA TGCGCCAGCAGCCAAAACTCCGGGACAGGTAATGGCTACACCTTC. Its translation: CASSQNSGTGNGYTF.

The chain has TRBV30 and TRBJ2-2, with a tentative D call TRBD2 (5 bases). The CDR3 sequence is 14 residues long. Trimming took off 3 bases at V and 0 bases at J, with 8 bases between the two ends. The germline V gene has CDR1 GTSNPN and CDR2 SVGIG (reference sequence). This CDR3 is CAWRTGTNTGELFF. The CDR3 DNA reads as TGTGCCTGGAGGACGGGAACGAACACCGGGGAGCTGTTTTTT.

The chain combines TRBV5-1 with TRBJ1-1; D is undetermined. Trimming removed 1 base from V and 3 bases from J, with 10 bases in between. This CDR3 has 14 residues. Per the germline V gene, CDR1 is SGHRS and CDR2 is YFSETQ. The CDR3 sequence: CASSLSPPHTEAFF. In nucleotides, the CDR3 is TGCGCCAGCAGCTTGTCCCCCCCCCACACTGAAGCTTTCTTT.

This clone was seen only a few times. This chain uses TRBV2 with TRBJ1-3, with 7 bases identical to TRBD1. V lost 5 bases to trimming and J lost 14 bases; unmatched junction nucleotides: 18. Germline CDR1 SNHLY, CDR2 FYNNEI. This CDR3 region has 15 residues. The CDR3 DNA sequence: TGTGCCAGCAGTCGAACCGGGACAGCGGACGGGTGGCTATATTTT. This translates into CASSRTGTADGWLYF.

This rearrangement joins TRBV3-1 (or the pseudogene TRBV3-2) to TRBJ2-7, with 14 bases identical to TRBD2. This CDR3 comprises 16 residues. The trim removed 4 bases at V and 0 bases at J, leaving 2 bases unmatched. The germline V gene has CDR1 LGHDT and CDR2 YNNKEL (reference sequence). The CDR3 loop reads CASSRGLAGVSYEQYF. The CDR3 DNA is TGTGCCAGCAGCCGGGGACTAGCGGGAGTCTCCTACGAGCAGTACTTC.

The gene calls are TRBV10-3 and TRBJ2-1; D not resolved. The CDR3 runs 14 residues. The germline gives CDR1 ENHRY, CDR2 SYGVKD. Between the trimmed V and J ends, which lost 0 bases and 1 base, there was a span of 4 bases. CDR3 loop: CAISESSSYNEQFF. The DNA of the CDR3 is TGTGCCATCAGTGAGTCTAGTTCCTACAATGAGCAGTTCTTC.

The gene calls are TRBV13 and TRBJ2-3, with D possibly matching TRBD2 (5 bases). The CDR3 runs to 16 residues. Trimming pared 6 bases from V and 2 bases from J, leaving 18 bases between. Germline values: CDR1 PRHDT, CDR2 FYEKMQ (reference sequence). The CDR3 bases are TGTGCCAGCAGAGCTTTTTTCCGGGATACCACAGATACGCAGTATTTT. This translates into CASRAFFRDTTDTQYF.

The table lists this clone with a count of one. The rearrangement uses TRBV5-1 and TRBJ2-1; the match to TRBD2 covers 9 bases. This CDR3 has 14 amino acids. The germline CDR1 and CDR2 sequences are SGHRS and YFSETQ. J gave up 5 bases and V 5 bases, and 5 bases lay outside the gene matches. The CDR3 reads CASSAGGRNNEQFF. CDR3 coding DNA: TGCGCCAGCAGTGCGGGAGGGAGGAACAATGAGCAGTTCTTC.

The chain couples TRBV19 to TRBJ2-1; D gene ambiguous. The CDR3 length is 14 residues. Trimming removed 3 bases from V and 4 bases from J, with 10 bases in between. Germline CDR1 reads LNHDA; CDR2 reads SQIVND (reference sequence). CDR3 bases: TGTGCCAGTAGTATCGAGTATCTTTACAATGAGCAGTTCTTC. Its translation is CASSIEYLYNEQFF. The variable domain in full, with the rest retrieved from reference TRBV19 and TRBJ2-1, is DGGITQSPKYLFRKEGQNVTLSCEQNLNHDAMYWYRQDPGQGLRLIYYSQIVNDFQKGDIAEGYSVSREKKESFPLTVTSAQKNPTAFYLCASSIEYLYNEQFFGPGTRLTVL.

This clone was detected only once. V gene TRBV2 combines with J gene TRBJ1-2; possible D gene TRBD1, 5 bases. The V gene lost 4 bases and the J gene lost 3 bases, with 9 bases spanning the gap. Germline assignment: CDR1 SNHLY and CDR2 FYNNEI. The CDR3 covers 13 residues. For the CDR3, the DNA is TGTGCCAGCAGTGCAGGGTTGTACTATGGCTACACCTTC. Protein: CASSAGLYYGYTF.

This clone appeared a few times. The CDR3 nucleotides are TGTGCCAGCAGTTATCAGGGTTTATCTGAAGCTTTCTTT. This translates into CASSYQGLSEAFF. This rearrangement joins TRBV6-5 to TRBJ1-1, with D perhaps matching TRBD1 (5 bases). Trimming removed 3 bases at V and 6 bases at J, with 11 bases between. The CDR3 covers 13 residues. The germline V gene has CDR1 MNHEY and CDR2 SVGAGI.